These 24 T cell receptor beta chains were all obtained from the same sample, sequenced in a study of Graves' ophthalmopathy and Graves' hyperthyroidism. CDR3 regions of TCR beta were amplified from RNA transcripts. RT-PCR in the first round used HTBI primers; a second-round multiplex PCR followed. TCRdb re-derived calls from the multiplex PCR reads in MiXCR, one entry per CDR3 protein. Counted here are 200,000 to 250,000 distinct CDR3 sequences, roughly a fifth occurring once; the ten biggest clones make up under 55%. The sample was peripheral blood. All receptors derive from a woman aged 50 to 60 with Graves' ophthalmopathy.

In its sample, this clonotype was seen many times. The chain uses TRBV6-5 and TRBJ2-5; D unresolved. Trimming pared 0 bases from V and 1 base from J, leaving 12 bases between. The length of the CDR3 is 16 residues. Germline loops: CDR1 MNHEY, CDR2 SVGAGI. DNA for the CDR3: TGTGCCAGCAGTTACTCCTCATTCAGCTCCCAAGAGACCCAGTACTTC. Translating gives CASSYSSFSSQETQYF.

The rearrangement joins TRBV3-1 to TRBJ1-1, with no clear D. The CDR3 runs 15 residues. Looked up from germline, CDR1 is LGHDT and CDR2 is YNNKEL (reference sequence). V lost 1 base to trimming and J lost 5 bases, with 14 bases between them. The CDR3, as DNA: TGTGCCAGCAGCCAAGGTTTGGGATCGGGAACTGAAGCTTTCTTT. Amino acids: CASSQGLGSGTEAFF.

This clonotype came up a few times. The chain couples TRBV7-9 to TRBJ2-5, with D perhaps matching TRBD1 (5 bases). The V end was cut by 3 bases, the J end by 4 bases, with 9 bases between. Germline lookup yields CDR1 SEHNR and CDR2 FQNEAQ (reference sequence). The CDR3 contains 13 residues. This CDR3 is CASSFGARETQYF. The CDR3 nucleotides read TGTGCCAGCAGCTTTGGGGCGCGAGAGACCCAGTACTTC.

V and J are TRBV6-1 and TRBJ1-5, with D perhaps matching TRBD1 (6 bases). This CDR3 comprises 15 residues. Germline CDR1 reads MNHNS; CDR2 reads SASEGT. Trimming left V 6 bases short and J 2 bases short, with 14 bases between. The CDR3 bases are TGTGCCAGCAGAACCAGGGGAGCGGGCAATCAGCCCCAGCATTTT. This translates into CASRTRGAGNQPQHF.

This clonotype was counted at least ten times. The gene calls are TRBV27 and TRBJ2-7, with 7 bases aligning to TRBD1. This CDR3 has 14 residues. V shed 6 bases and J 0 bases; nucleotides not matched to a gene: 5. Germline lookup yields CDR1 MNHEY and CDR2 SMNVEV (reference sequence). The CDR3 nucleotides are TGTGCCAGCAGCGAACAGGGGCCCTCCTACGAGCAGTACTTC. Translation gives CASSEQGPSYEQYF.

This clonotype was found many times. CDR3 amino acids: CASSYYSETTNEQYF. The CDR3 nucleotides are TGTGCCAGCAGTTACTACTCTGAGACTACTAACGAGCAGTACTTC. The rearrangement joins TRBV6-5 to TRBJ2-7, with D possibly TRBD2 on 5 matching bases. Germline lookup yields CDR1 MNHEY and CDR2 SVGAGI. The CDR3 consists of 15 residues. Trimming removed 1 base from V and 5 bases from J, with 15 bases in between.

Many counts were recorded for this clonotype. V usage is TRBV28 and J usage is TRBJ2-7; 7 nucleotides agree with TRBD1. Germline V gene sequence: CDR1 MDHEN, CDR2 SYDVKM. J lost 0 bases, V lost 7 bases, and 6 bases had no gene match. This CDR3 region has 14 residues. CDR3 in DNA: TGTGCCAGCACCATGGGGGACAGCTCCTACGAGCAGTACTTC. It yields the protein CASTMGDSSYEQYF. Looking up the rest from reference TRBV28 and TRBJ2-7 gives the full variable domain: DVKVTQSSRYLVKRTGEKVFLECVQDMDHENMFWYRQDPGLGLRLIYFSYDVKMKEKGDIPEGYSVSREKKERFSLILESASTNQTSMYLCASTMGDSSYEQYFGPGTRLTVT.

This clonotype was counted many times. One junction end does not reproduce the germline sequence, and a read error may be involved. The chain employs TRBV6-1 and TRBJ2-5, with 7 bases identical to TRBD2. CDR1 and CDR2 (germline): MNHNS, SASEGT. This CDR3 spans 14 amino acids. The DNA of the CDR3 is TGTGCCAGCAGAGAAGCGGGGATCCAAGAGACCCAGTACTTC. Its translation is CASREAGIQETQYF.

Worth noting for this clonotype: A read error may explain this, as a much larger clone is one base away. The rearrangement uses TRBV2 and TRBJ2-2; TRBD1 aligns across 7 bases. The CDR3 totals 13 residues. Looked up from germline, CDR1 is SNHLY and CDR2 is FYNNEI. With 5 bases clipped from V and 10 bases from J, the junction kept 7 bases outside the gene matches. CDR3 region: CASSRQGSVELFF. The CDR3 DNA reads TGTGCCAGCAGTCGACAGGGATCCGTGGAGCTGTTTTTT.

The chain employs TRBV12-3 or TRBV12-4 and TRBJ1-5; maybe TRBD1 (5 bases). The length of the CDR3 is 14 residues. The V end lost 6 bases, the J end lost 1 base, and 10 bases lay between the germline ends. The CDR3 sequence is CASSPTGSNQPQHF. CDR3 in DNA: TGTGCCAGCAGCCCCACAGGAAGCAATCAGCCCCAGCATTTT.

V and J are TRBV7-8 and TRBJ1-1; D gene ambiguous. Trimming removed 6 bases from V and 10 bases from J, with 18 bases in between. CDR1 and CDR2 (germline): SGHVS, FQNEAQ. The CDR3 extends over 13 amino acids. CDR3 loop: CASSSLLRSVAFF. The DNA for the CDR3 is TGTGCCAGCAGTTCCCTGTTGCGGTCGGTAGCTTTCTTT.

This clonotype showed up just a few times. The V gene is TRBV30, the J gene TRBJ2-6; D remains ambiguous. In germline, CDR1 is GTSNPN, CDR2 SVGIG (reference sequence). The CDR3 extends over 15 amino acids. V lost 4 bases and J 0 bases, leaving 10 bases between the germline ends. The CDR3 reads CAWNALGSGANVLTF. For the CDR3, the DNA is TGTGCCTGGAATGCCTTGGGCTCTGGGGCCAACGTCCTGACTTTC.

This clonotype was counted at least ten times. The chain couples TRBV20-1 to TRBJ2-7, with D uncertain. V lost 0 bases, J lost 0 bases, and 6 bases lay in between. Germline V gives CDR1 DFQATT, CDR2 SNEGSKA (reference sequence). The length of the CDR3 is 13 residues. The CDR3 reads CSARDHHSYEQYF. CDR3 nucleotides: TGCAGTGCTAGAGACCATCACTCCTACGAGCAGTACTTC.

At least ten counts were recorded for this clonotype. The chain employs TRBV20-1 and TRBJ1-2; D perhaps matches TRBD1 (6 bases). Germline V CDR1 and CDR2: DFQATT, SNEGSKA (reference sequence). Trimming left V 3 bases short and J 8 bases short, with 16 bases between. CDR3 size: 13 residues. The CDR3 sequence is CSASPHRAGGYTF. CDR3 in DNA: TGCAGTGCTAGTCCCCACAGGGCCGGGGGCTACACCTTC.

In this sample, this clonotype turned up many times. The chain uses TRBV30 and TRBJ1-2, with 9 bases that match TRBD1. CDR1 and CDR2 (germline): GTSNPN, SVGIG (reference sequence). V was pared by 1 base and J by 8 bases, with 8 bases of the junction left unmatched. This CDR3 comprises 14 residues. The CDR3 reads CAWSGRTGAIGYTF. In DNA, the CDR3 is TGTGCCTGGAGTGGGCGGACAGGGGCGATCGGCTACACCTTC.

CDR3 nucleotide sequence: TGTGCCAGCAGTTTTGGGGCGGGCAACTATGGCTACACCTTC. Translated, it gives CASSFGAGNYGYTF. The chain carries TRBV12-3 or TRBV12-4 and TRBJ1-2; possible D gene TRBD1, 5 bases. Between the trimmed V and J ends, which lost 3 bases and 2 bases, there was a span of 10 bases. This CDR3 region has 14 residues.

This chain links TRBV24-1 with TRBJ2-5, with TRBD2 matching 7 bases. The CDR3 is made up of 15 amino acids. Trimming at V came to 4 bases and at J to 7 bases, leaving 11 bases not matched to a gene. Germline V gene sequence: CDR1 KGHDR, CDR2 SFDVKD. This CDR3 is CATSEIAGPPGTQYF. CDR3 sequence (DNA): TGTGCCACCAGTGAGATAGCGGGCCCTCCAGGGACCCAGTACTTC.

This clonotype came up many times. The chain is built from TRBV19 and TRBJ1-2; a possible D gene is TRBD1 (6 bases). The CDR3 has 12 residues. Germline lookup yields CDR1 LNHDA and CDR2 SQIVND (reference sequence). Trimming pared 6 bases from V and 7 bases from J, leaving 12 bases between. The CDR3 region has the DNA TGTGCCAGTAGAGGGGGGGGCGCTGGCTACACCTTC. It encodes CASRGGGAGYTF.

This clonotype was observed many times. The V and J genes are TRBV18 and TRBJ1-5; weak D call: TRBD1 (5 bases). The CDR3 extends over 13 amino acids. Germline CDR1 KGHSH, CDR2 LQKENI. V lost 2 bases and J 12 bases, leaving 14 bases between the germline ends. In DNA form, the CDR3 reads TGTGCCAGCTCACCAGGGCCTGGGACCCTCCAGCATTTT. It encodes CASSPGPGTLQHF. Drawing the rest from reference TRBV18 and TRBJ1-5, the complete variable domain is NAGVMQNPRHLVRRRGQEARLRCSPMKGHSHVYWYRQLPEEGLKFMVYLQKENIIDESGMPKERFSAEFPKEGPSILRIQQVVRGDSAAYFCASSPGPGTLQHFGDGTRLSIL.

At least ten counts were recorded for this clonotype. V usage is TRBV2 and J usage is TRBJ2-5; 8 bases map to TRBD2. V shed 6 bases and J 1 base; nucleotides not matched to a gene: 7. CDR1 is SNHLY, CDR2 FYNNEI, per germline. This CDR3 has 15 residues. Here the CDR3 DNA reads TGTGCCAGCAGCACTAGCGGATCCATCCAAGAGACCCAGTACTTC. Amino acids: CASSTSGSIQETQYF.

This clonotype has a count of ten or more. The V call is TRBV6-2 or TRBV6-3, the J call TRBJ2-2; perhaps TRBD2 as D (6 bases). Trimming took 10 bases from V and 4 from J, leaving 19 bases between them. Germline lookup yields CDR1 MNHEY and CDR2 SVGEGT. This CDR3 is built from 15 residues. The CDR3 here is CAIKRRAGLTGELFF. DNA for the CDR3: TGTGCCATCAAACGGAGGGCCGGCCTCACCGGGGAGCTGTTTTTT.

This clonotype was picked up one time. The V and J genes are TRBV29-1 and TRBJ2-5; no reliable D call. With 4 bases removed from V and 2 bases from J, the gap between germline ends came to 8 bases. CDR3 length equals 12 residues. From germline, CDR1 is SQVTM and CDR2 ANQGSEA. In DNA form, the CDR3 reads TGCAGCGTTGTTCAAGGACAAGAGACCCAGTACTTC. Its translation: CSVVQGQETQYF.

This clonotype was recorded many times. The gene calls are TRBV5-1 and TRBJ2-7; 7 bases are shared with TRBD2. Germline V gene sequence: CDR1 SGHRS, CDR2 YFSETQ. V was clipped by 4 bases and J by 0 bases; unmatched bases: 7. This CDR3 comprises 15 residues. Here the CDR3 reads CASSRPSSGSYEQYF. CDR3 in DNA: TGCGCCAGCAGCCGACCATCTAGCGGCTCCTACGAGCAGTACTTC.

This clonotype was recorded many times. This chain uses TRBV6-5 with TRBJ1-3, with D tentatively TRBD1 (5 bases). The V gene lost 5 bases and the J gene lost 3 bases, with 11 bases spanning the gap. CDR1 is MNHEY, CDR2 SVGAGI, per germline. The CDR3 consists of 14 residues. The CDR3 sequence: CASSPRDVGNTIYF. The CDR3 DNA sequence: TGTGCCAGCAGTCCGCGGGACGTTGGAAACACCATATATTTT.